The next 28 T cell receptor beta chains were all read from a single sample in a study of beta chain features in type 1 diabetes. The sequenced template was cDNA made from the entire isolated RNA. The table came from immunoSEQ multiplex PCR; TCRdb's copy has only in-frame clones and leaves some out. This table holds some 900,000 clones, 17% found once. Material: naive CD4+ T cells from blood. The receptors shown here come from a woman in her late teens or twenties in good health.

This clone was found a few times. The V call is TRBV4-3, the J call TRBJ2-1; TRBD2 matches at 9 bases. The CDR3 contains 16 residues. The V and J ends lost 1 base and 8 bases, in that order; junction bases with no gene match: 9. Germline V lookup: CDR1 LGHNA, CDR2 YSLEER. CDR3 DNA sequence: TGCGCCAGCAGCCAAGGTTGGACTAGCGCCCTTTATGAGCAGTTCTTC. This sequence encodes CASSQGWTSALYEQFF.

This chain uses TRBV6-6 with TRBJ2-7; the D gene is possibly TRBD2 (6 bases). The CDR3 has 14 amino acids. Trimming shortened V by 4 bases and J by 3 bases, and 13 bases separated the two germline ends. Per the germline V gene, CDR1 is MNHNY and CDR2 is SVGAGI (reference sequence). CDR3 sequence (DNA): TGTGCCAGCAGTTTGAGTCTGACTAGCTACGAGCAGTACTTC. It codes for CASSLSLTSYEQYF.

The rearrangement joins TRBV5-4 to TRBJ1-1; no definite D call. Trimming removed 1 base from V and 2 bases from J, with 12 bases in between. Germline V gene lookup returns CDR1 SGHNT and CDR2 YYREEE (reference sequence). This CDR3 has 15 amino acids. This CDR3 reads CASSLYLVPNTEAFF. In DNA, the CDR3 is TGTGCCAGCAGCTTGTATCTCGTACCAAACACTGAAGCTTTCTTT. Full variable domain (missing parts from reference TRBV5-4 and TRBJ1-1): ETGVTQSPTHLIKTRGQQVTLRCSSQSGHNTVSWYQQALGQGPQFIFQYYREEENGRGNFPPRFSGLQFPNYSSELNVNALELDDSALYLCASSLYLVPNTEAFFGQGTRLTVV.

The CDR3 nucleotides are TGTGCCAGCAGCCAGAGGGGGTACACAGGGTTGGCTGGGGCCAACGTCCTGACTTTC. Its translation is CASSQRGYTGLAGANVLTF. The V call is TRBV4-2, the J call TRBJ2-6; D possibly corresponds to TRBD1 (6 bases). Germline assignment: CDR1 LGHNA and CDR2 YNFKEQ. This CDR3 is 19 amino acids long. The V end was cut by 3 bases, the J end by 2 bases, with 20 bases between.

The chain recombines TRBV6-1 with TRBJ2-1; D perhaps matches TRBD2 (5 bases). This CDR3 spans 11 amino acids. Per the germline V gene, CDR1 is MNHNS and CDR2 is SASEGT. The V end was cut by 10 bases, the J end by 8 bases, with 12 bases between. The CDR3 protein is CATQTSHEQFF. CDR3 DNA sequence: TGTGCCACCCAAACTAGTCATGAGCAGTTCTTC.

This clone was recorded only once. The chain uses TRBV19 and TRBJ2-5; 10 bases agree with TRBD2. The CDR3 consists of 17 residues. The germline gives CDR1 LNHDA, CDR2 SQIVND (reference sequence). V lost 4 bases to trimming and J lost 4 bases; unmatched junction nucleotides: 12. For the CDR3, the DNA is TGTGCCAGTAGTAGGGCTAGCGGGAGTCCCACCGGAGAGACCCAGTACTTC. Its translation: CASSRASGSPTGETQYF.

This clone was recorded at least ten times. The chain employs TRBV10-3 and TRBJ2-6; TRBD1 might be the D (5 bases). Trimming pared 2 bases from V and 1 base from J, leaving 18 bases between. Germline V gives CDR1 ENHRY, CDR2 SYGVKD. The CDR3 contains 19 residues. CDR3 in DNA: TGTGCCATCAGTGAGCACCGTGGACACCCTATTTCTGGGGCCAACGTCCTGACTTTC. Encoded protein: CAISEHRGHPISGANVLTF.

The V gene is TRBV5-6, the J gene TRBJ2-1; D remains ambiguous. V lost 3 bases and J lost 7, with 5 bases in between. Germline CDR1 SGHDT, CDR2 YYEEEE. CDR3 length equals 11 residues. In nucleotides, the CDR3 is TGTGCCAGCAGCTCCCAGAATGAGCAGTTCTTC. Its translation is CASSSQNEQFF.

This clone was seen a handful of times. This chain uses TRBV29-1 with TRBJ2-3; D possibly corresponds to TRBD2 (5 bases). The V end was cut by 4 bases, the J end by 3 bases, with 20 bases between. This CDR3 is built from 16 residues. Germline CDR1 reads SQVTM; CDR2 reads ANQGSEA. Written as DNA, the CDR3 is TGCAGCGTTGTGGGGTCCGGGAAGACTGGAACAGATACGCAGTATTTT. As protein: CSVVGSGKTGTDTQYF.

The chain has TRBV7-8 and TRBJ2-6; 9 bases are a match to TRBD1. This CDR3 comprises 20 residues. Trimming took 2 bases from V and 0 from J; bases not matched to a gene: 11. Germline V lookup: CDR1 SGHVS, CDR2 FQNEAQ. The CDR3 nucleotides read TGTGCCAGCAGCTTACTGTTTTGGGGACAGGGAGGCTCTGGGGCCAACGTCCTGACTTTC. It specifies CASSLLFWGQGGSGANVLTF. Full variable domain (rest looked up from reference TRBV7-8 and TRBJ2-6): GAGVSQSPRYKVAKRGQDVALRCDPISGHVSLFWYQQALGQGPEFLTYFQNEAQLDKSGLPSDRFFAERPEGSVSTLKIQRTQQEDSAVYLCASSLLFWGQGGSGANVLTFGAGSRLTVL.

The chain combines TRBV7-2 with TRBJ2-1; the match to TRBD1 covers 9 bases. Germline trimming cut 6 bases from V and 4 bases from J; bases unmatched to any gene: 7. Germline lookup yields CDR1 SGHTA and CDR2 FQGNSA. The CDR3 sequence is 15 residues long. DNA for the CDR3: TGTGCCAGCAGTTCACAGGGGGCATCATACAATGAGCAGTTCTTC. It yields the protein CASSSQGASYNEQFF.

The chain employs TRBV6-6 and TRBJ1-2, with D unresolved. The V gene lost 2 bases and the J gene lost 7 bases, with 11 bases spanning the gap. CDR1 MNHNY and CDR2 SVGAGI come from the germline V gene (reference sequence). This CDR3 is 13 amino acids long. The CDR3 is CASSYRFEGGYTF. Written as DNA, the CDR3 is TGTGCCAGCAGTTACCGCTTTGAAGGTGGCTACACCTTC.

CDR3 residues: CASSPSTLRDQPQHF. CDR3 nucleotides: TGTGCCAGCAGCCCGTCGACCCTAAGGGATCAGCCCCAGCATTTT. The rearrangement uses TRBV7-6 and TRBJ1-5, with D unclear. V was pared by 5 bases and J by 5 bases, with 16 bases between. Germline V gene data show CDR1 as SGHVS and CDR2 as FNYEAQ. CDR3 length: 15 residues.

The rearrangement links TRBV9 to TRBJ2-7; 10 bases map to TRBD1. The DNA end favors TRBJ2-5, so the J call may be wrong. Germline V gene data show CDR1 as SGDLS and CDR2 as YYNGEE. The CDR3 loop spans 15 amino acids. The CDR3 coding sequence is TGTGCCAGCAGCGTCCGGGACAGGGGACAGGAGACCCAGTACTTC. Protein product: CASSVRDRGQETQYF.

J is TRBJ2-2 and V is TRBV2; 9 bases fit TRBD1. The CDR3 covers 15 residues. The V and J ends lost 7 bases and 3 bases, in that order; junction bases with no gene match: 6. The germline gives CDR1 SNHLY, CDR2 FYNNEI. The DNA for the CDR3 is TGTGCCAGCATCCCACAGGGGGCCTACACCGGGGAGCTGTTTTTT. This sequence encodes CASIPQGAYTGELFF.

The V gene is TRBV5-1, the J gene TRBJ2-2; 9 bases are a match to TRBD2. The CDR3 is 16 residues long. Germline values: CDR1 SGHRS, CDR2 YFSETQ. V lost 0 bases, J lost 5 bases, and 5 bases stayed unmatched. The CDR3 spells CASSLDQAGGTGELFF. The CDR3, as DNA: TGCGCCAGCAGCTTGGATCAAGCGGGAGGTACCGGGGAGCTGTTTTTT.

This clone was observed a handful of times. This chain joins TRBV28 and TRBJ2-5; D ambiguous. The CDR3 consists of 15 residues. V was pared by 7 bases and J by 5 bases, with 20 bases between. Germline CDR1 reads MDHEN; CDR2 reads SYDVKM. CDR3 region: CASIPLGMGSETQYF. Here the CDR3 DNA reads TGTGCCAGCATTCCCCTTGGCATGGGATCGGAGACCCAGTACTTC. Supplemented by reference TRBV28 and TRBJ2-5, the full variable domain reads DVKVTQSSRYLVKRTGEKVFLECVQDMDHENMFWYRQDPGLGLRLIYFSYDVKMKEKGDIPEGYSVSREKKERFSLILESASTNQTSMYLCASIPLGMGSETQYFGPGTRLLVL.

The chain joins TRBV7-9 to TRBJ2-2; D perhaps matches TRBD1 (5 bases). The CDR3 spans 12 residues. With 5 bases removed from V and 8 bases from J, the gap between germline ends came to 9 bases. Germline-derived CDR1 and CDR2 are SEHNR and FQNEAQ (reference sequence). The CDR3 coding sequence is TGTGCCAGCAGCGACAGTAAAGGGGAGCTGTTTTTT. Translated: CASSDSKGELFF. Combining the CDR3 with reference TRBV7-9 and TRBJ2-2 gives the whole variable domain DTGVSQNPRHKITKRGQNVTFRCDPISEHNRLYWYRQTLGQGPEFLTYFQNEAQLEKSRLLSDRFSAERPKGSFSTLEIQRTEQGDSAMYLCASSDSKGELFFGEGSRLTVL.

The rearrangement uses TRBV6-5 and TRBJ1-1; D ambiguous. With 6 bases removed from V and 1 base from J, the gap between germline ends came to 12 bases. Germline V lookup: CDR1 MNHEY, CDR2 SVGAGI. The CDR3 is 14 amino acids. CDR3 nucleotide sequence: TGTGCCAGCAGACTCAGTACACGGAACACTGAAGCTTTCTTT. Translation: CASRLSTRNTEAFF.

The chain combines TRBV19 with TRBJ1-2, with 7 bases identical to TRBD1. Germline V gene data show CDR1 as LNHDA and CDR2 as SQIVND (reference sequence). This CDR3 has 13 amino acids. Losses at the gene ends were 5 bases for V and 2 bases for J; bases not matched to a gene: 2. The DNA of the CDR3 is TGTGCCAGTAGTGGACAGGACAACTATGGCTACACCTTC. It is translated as CASSGQDNYGYTF.

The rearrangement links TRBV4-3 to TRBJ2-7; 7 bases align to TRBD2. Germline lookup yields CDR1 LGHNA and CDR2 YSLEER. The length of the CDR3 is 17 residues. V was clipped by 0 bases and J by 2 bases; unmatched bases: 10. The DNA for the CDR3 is TGCGCCAGCAGCCAAGATCTCGGCAGGGACTATGCCTACGAGCAGTACTTC. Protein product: CASSQDLGRDYAYEQYF.

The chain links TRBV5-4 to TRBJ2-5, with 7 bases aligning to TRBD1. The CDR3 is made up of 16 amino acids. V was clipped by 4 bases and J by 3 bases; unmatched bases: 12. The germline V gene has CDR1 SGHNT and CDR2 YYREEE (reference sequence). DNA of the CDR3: TGTGCCAGCAGCCTGGACGACAGGGCTGGGGAAGAGACCCAGTACTTC. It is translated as CASSLDDRAGEETQYF. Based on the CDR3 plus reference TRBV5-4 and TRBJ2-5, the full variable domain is ETGVTQSPTHLIKTRGQQVTLRCSSQSGHNTVSWYQQALGQGPQFIFQYYREEENGRGNFPPRFSGLQFPNYSSELNVNALELDDSALYLCASSLDDRAGEETQYFGPGTRLLVL.

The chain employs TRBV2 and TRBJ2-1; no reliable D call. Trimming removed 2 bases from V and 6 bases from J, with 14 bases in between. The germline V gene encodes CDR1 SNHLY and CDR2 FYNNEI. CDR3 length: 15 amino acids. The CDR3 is CASSEIWPMPNEQFF. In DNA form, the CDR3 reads TGTGCCAGCAGTGAAATTTGGCCTATGCCCAATGAGCAGTTCTTC.

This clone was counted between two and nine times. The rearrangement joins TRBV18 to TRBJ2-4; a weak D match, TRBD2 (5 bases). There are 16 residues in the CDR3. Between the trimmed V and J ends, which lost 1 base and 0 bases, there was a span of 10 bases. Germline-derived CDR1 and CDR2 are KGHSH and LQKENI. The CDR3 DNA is TGTGCCAGCTCACCACAGGGAGCTCTAGCCAAAAACATTCAGTACTTC. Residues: CASSPQGALAKNIQYF.

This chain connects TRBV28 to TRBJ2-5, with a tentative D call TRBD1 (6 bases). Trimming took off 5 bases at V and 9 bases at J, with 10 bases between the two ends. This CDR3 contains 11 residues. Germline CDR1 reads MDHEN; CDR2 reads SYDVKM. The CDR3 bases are TGTGCCAGCAGTCTACAGGGTTCCCAGTACTTC. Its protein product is CASSLQGSQYF.

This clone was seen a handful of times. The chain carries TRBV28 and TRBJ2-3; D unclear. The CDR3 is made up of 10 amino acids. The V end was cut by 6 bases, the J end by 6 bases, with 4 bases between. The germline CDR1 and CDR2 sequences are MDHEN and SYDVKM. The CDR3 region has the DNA TGTGCCAGCAGGAGGGATACGCAGTATTTT. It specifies CASRRDTQYF.

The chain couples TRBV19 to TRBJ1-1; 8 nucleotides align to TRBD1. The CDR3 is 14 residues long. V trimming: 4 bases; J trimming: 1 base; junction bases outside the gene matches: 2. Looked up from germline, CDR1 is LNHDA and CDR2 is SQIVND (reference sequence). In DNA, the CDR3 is TGTGCCAGTAGTAAACAGGGGGGGAACACTGAAGCTTTCTTT. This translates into CASSKQGGNTEAFF.

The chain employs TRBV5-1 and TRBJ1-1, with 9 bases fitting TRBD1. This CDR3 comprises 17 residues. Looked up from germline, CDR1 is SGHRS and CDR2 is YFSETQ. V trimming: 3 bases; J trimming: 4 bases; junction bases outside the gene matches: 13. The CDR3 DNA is TGCGCCAGCAGCTCGGTACCGGGACAGGGAACTTTCACTGAAGCTTTCTTT. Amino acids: CASSSVPGQGTFTEAFF.